This passage covers 24 T cell receptor beta chains from one sample sequenced in a study of blood T cell repertoires in COVID-19. The protocol was immunoSEQ multiplex PCR, while the TCRdb copy is restricted to in-frame clones and leaves out a portion. The sample has about 300,000 clones, roughly 86% seen once. The specimen sequenced was peripheral blood. These receptors all stem from a woman between 25 and 40 years old with COVID-19, enrolled during active disease.

A remark on this clone: One junction end does not reproduce the germline sequence, and a read error may be involved. V gene TRBV10-2 combines with J gene TRBJ1-5; 9 bases align to TRBD1. The CDR3 contains 15 residues. Germline-derived CDR1 and CDR2 are WSHSY and SAAADI. The CDR3 sequence is CASSESTGGNQPQHF. In nucleotides, the CDR3 is TGCGCCAGCAGTGAGTCTACAGGGGGCAACCAGCCCCAGCATTTT.

This clone came up a few times. The V and J genes are TRBV5-1 and TRBJ1-1; possible D gene TRBD1, 5 bases. V was pared by 4 bases and J by 2 bases, with 18 bases between. Germline CDR1 is SGHRS and CDR2 is YFSETQ. CDR3 length equals 16 residues. For the CDR3, the DNA is TGCGCCAGCAGCCCGGGTGCGGTGTGGACAAACACTGAAGCTTTCTTT. This codes for CASSPGAVWTNTEAFF.

The chain couples TRBV7-9 to TRBJ1-6; 8 bases align to TRBD1. The junction had 7 bases not matched to a gene; V was cut back by 5 bases and J by 7 bases. This CDR3 comprises 15 residues. In germline, CDR1 is SEHNR, CDR2 FQNEAQ (reference sequence). In nucleotides, the CDR3 is TGTGCCAGCAGCCCCGGACAGGGATCGAATTCACCCCTCCACTTT. Residues: CASSPGQGSNSPLHF.

V usage is TRBV5-1 and J usage is TRBJ1-4; no reliable D call. CDR3 length equals 16 residues. V was shortened by 4 bases and J by 5 bases, with 18 bases between the two germline ends. CDR1 and CDR2 from the germline V gene are SGHRS and YFSETQ. CDR3 bases: TGCGCCAGCAGCGGTGGGTCCGAGGTTTCAAATGAAAAACTGTTTTTT. It is translated as CASSGGSEVSNEKLFF.

The rearrangement uses TRBV4-1 and TRBJ1-2; no firm D call. The ends were cut back, 0 bases at V and 0 bases at J, with 11 bases in the middle. CDR3 length equals 16 residues. Looked up from germline, CDR1 is MGHRA and CDR2 is YSYEKL. CDR3 sequence: CASSQESQVPNYGYTF. The DNA of the CDR3 is TGCGCCAGCAGCCAAGAGAGTCAGGTCCCTAACTATGGCTACACCTTC.

The rearrangement joins TRBV3-1 (or the pseudogene TRBV3-2) to TRBJ2-5, with 8 bases aligning to TRBD1. The J segment lost 5 bases and the V segment lost 0 bases, leaving 8 bases of the junction unmatched. CDR3 size: 16 residues. The germline CDR1 and CDR2 sequences are LGHDT and YNNKEL (reference sequence). CDR3 loop: CASSQDFPGGAETQYF. DNA for the CDR3: TGTGCCAGCAGCCAAGATTTCCCAGGGGGCGCGGAGACCCAGTACTTC.

J is TRBJ1-3 and V is TRBV4-2, with a tentative D call TRBD1 (5 bases). CDR1 is LGHNA, CDR2 YNFKEQ, per germline. The CDR3 runs 15 residues. The V gene lost 0 bases and the J gene lost 4 bases, with 10 bases spanning the gap. Here the CDR3 reads CASSQDGQGGNTIYF. The DNA of the CDR3 is TGTGCCAGCAGCCAAGATGGGCAGGGAGGAAACACCATATATTTT.

The V gene is TRBV21-1, the J gene TRBJ2-7; the table calls TRBD1, which could not be checked here. TRBV21-1 is a listed pseudogene. The CDR3 is 14 amino acids. CDR3 DNA: TGTGCCAGCAGCCATCTCCCACCCACACCATTACCCCTCTTC. It translates to CASSHLPPTPLPLF.

The chain joins TRBV21-1 to TRBJ1-2. TRBV21-1 is a recognized pseudogene. The CDR3 covers 15 residues. Here the CDR3 DNA reads TGTGCCAGCAGCAAAGAAAAGGAGGATTCCTATGGCTACACCTTC. This translates into CASSKEKEDSYGYTF.

The gene calls are TRBV18 and TRBJ1-2, with 10 bases matching TRBD1. CDR3 length: 13 residues. V shed 3 bases, J shed 6 bases, and the junction held 1 base outside the gene matches. Looked up from germline, CDR1 is KGHSH and CDR2 is LQKENI. CDR3 DNA sequence: TGTGCCAGCTCACCGGACAGGGGGAATGGCTACACCTTC. It yields the protein CASSPDRGNGYTF.

The V gene is TRBV19, the J gene TRBJ1-2, with TRBD1 as a possible D gene (5 bases). The V and J ends lost 3 bases and 6 bases respectively, with 11 bases between them. The CDR3 spans 13 residues. Germline CDR1 is LNHDA and CDR2 is SQIVND (reference sequence). CDR3 nucleotide sequence: TGTGCCAGTAGTATCCAGGGACTGGATGGCTACACCTTC. Its translation is CASSIQGLDGYTF.

V usage is TRBV28 and J usage is TRBJ1-1; no definite D call. V was shortened by 5 bases and J by 1 base, with 11 bases between the two germline ends. Per the germline V gene, CDR1 is MDHEN and CDR2 is SYDVKM. The CDR3 runs 14 residues. The DNA for the CDR3 is TGTGCCAGCAGTCCCAATAGTCGGAACACTGAAGCTTTCTTT. This sequence encodes CASSPNSRNTEAFF.

V gene TRBV7-9 combines with J gene TRBJ1-1; D not resolved. Trimming removed 5 bases at V and 5 bases at J, with 12 bases between. Germline CDR1 reads SEHNR; CDR2 reads FQNEAQ (reference sequence). CDR3 length: 13 residues. The CDR3 is CASSLSGGTEAFF. The CDR3 nucleotides are TGTGCCAGCAGCCTATCCGGAGGGACTGAAGCTTTCTTT.

The CDR3 here is CASSQLQQNTEAFF. As DNA, the CDR3 is TGTGCCAGCAGCCAATTACAGCAGAACACTGAAGCTTTCTTT. V gene TRBV3-1 (or the pseudogene TRBV3-2) combines with J gene TRBJ1-1; D is unresolved. The CDR3 contains 14 residues. V was trimmed by 2 bases and J by 1 base, leaving 8 bases between them. In germline, CDR1 is LGHDT, CDR2 YNNKEL (reference sequence).

Only one count was recorded for this clone. This chain uses TRBV4-2 with TRBJ1-1, with 7 bases identical to TRBD1. V shed 5 bases, J shed 1 base, and the junction held 7 bases outside the gene matches. The CDR3 spans 15 residues. Germline assignment: CDR1 LGHNA and CDR2 YNFKEQ. CDR3 sequence: CASSIEGAGNTEAFF. In DNA, the CDR3 is TGTGCCAGCAGCATCGAGGGGGCTGGGAACACTGAAGCTTTCTTT.

J is TRBJ1-5 and V is TRBV9; D is unresolved. V lost 4 bases and J 6 bases, leaving 17 bases between the germline ends. This CDR3 is 15 amino acids long. Germline values: CDR1 SGDLS, CDR2 YYNGEE. The CDR3 DNA is TGTGCCAGCAGCCCATTGTTGGTTTCCGGTCAGCCCCAGCATTTT. Protein product: CASSPLLVSGQPQHF.

The chain couples TRBV5-1 to TRBJ1-6, with D possibly matching TRBD1 (6 bases). The CDR3 has 15 amino acids. Germline loops: CDR1 SGHRS, CDR2 YFSETQ. The germline V and J ends were trimmed by 5 bases and 10 bases, with 19 bases remaining between them. CDR3 DNA sequence: TGCGCCAGCAGAGACCAGACAGGATTGGACTCACCCCTCCACTTT. Translated: CASRDQTGLDSPLHF.

CDR3 bases: TGTGCCAGCAGCCAATCCGGGACAGGGGTTTATCACACCTTC. It translates to CASSQSGTGVYHTF. The V and J genes are TRBV7-9 and TRBJ1-2, with 10 positions matching TRBD1. V gave up 5 bases and J gave up 12 bases; unmatched junction bases: 12. The germline CDR1 and CDR2 sequences are SEHNR and FQNEAQ (reference sequence). The CDR3 spans 14 residues.

The CDR3 spells CASSQVVYNEQFF. The CDR3 nucleotides read TGCGCCAGCAGCCAAGTAGTTTACAATGAGCAGTTCTTC. V gene TRBV4-1 combines with J gene TRBJ2-1; no clear D gene. This CDR3 has 13 amino acids. Germline CDR1 reads MGHRA; CDR2 reads YSYEKL. Deletions cut 1 base from V and 4 bases from J, with 5 bases between.

The gene calls are TRBV19 and TRBJ1-2, with D possibly matching TRBD1 (6 bases). The CDR3 spans 16 residues. V was trimmed by 1 base and J by 6 bases, leaving 18 bases between them. Germline CDR1 LNHDA, CDR2 SQIVND (reference sequence). This CDR3 reads CASSIATRGFVNGYTF. DNA of the CDR3: TGTGCCAGTAGTATAGCAACCAGGGGTTTTGTGAATGGCTACACCTTC. Looking up the rest from reference TRBV19 and TRBJ1-2 gives the full variable domain: DGGITQSPKYLFRKEGQNVTLSCEQNLNHDAMYWYRQDPGQGLRLIYYSQIVNDFQKGDIAEGYSVSREKKESFPLTVTSAQKNPTAFYLCASSIATRGFVNGYTFGSGTRLTVV.

The chain employs TRBV10-3 and TRBJ2-5; D is possibly TRBD2 (6 bases). Trimming stripped 4 bases from V and 4 bases from J, with 16 bases between. This CDR3 has 15 residues. In germline, CDR1 is ENHRY, CDR2 SYGVKD. CDR3 loop: CAISAASAGVETQYF. The CDR3 bases are TGTGCCATCAGTGCGGCTAGCGCTGGCGTAGAGACCCAGTACTTC.

The CDR3 here is CASSGEWTDTQYF. The CDR3 DNA sequence: TGTGCCAGCAGCGGTGAGTGGACAGATACGCAGTATTTT. The chain uses TRBV13 and TRBJ2-3; D remains unclear. Looked up from germline, CDR1 is PRHDT and CDR2 is FYEKMQ (reference sequence). This CDR3 region has 13 residues. Trimming removed 5 bases at V and 3 bases at J, with 9 bases between.

The chain recombines TRBV28 with TRBJ2-3; TRBD2 matches 13 bases. The CDR3 loop spans 20 amino acids. Germline V gene sequence: CDR1 MDHEN, CDR2 SYDVKM. V shed 4 bases, J shed 0 bases, and the junction held 13 bases outside the gene matches. CDR3 in DNA: TGTGCCAGCAGTTACCCGACTAGCGGGGGGCGAGATACTAGCACAGATACGCAGTATTTT. It specifies CASSYPTSGGRDTSTDTQYF.

V usage is TRBV7-7 and J usage is TRBJ2-5; D is ambiguous. Germline CDR1 reads SSHAT; CDR2 reads FNYEAQ (reference sequence). Trimming shortened V by 0 bases and J by 2 bases, and 7 bases separated the two germline ends. This CDR3 comprises 14 residues. The CDR3 sequence is CASSLAGKQETQYF. The DNA for the CDR3 is TGTGCCAGCAGCTTAGCGGGCAAGCAAGAGACCCAGTACTTC.